Described below is a single T cell receptor beta chain sequence and its context. Antigen: not known. This sample was included in a study of identifying expanded T cells in peripheral blood. No infections or other immune events were documented during collection. The protocol was immunoSEQ multiplex PCR, while the TCRdb copy is restricted to in-frame clones and leaves out a portion. The repertoire holds approximately 100,000 clones, 80% to 90% seen once, with approximately 16% in the top ten. The V gene end was trimmed by 1 base and the J gene end by 7 bases; junction bases not matched to a gene: 3. The germline V gene has CDR1 MNHNS and CDR2 SASEGT. CDR3 length equals 13 residues. Study findings and constraints: Over approximately two and four weeks, about 15 and 19 clones changed, versus around 1.2 between replicates. Approximately two-week clone count variance significantly increased as total template count grew.

The specimen sequenced was blood. The clonotype originates from a person aged 18 to 70 in good health. The chain is built from TRBV6-1 and TRBJ2-5; 7 bases are shared with TRBD1. CDR3 sequence (DNA): TGTGCCAGCAGTGAAGGGGACAGCAGGACCCAGTACTTC. Residues: CASSEGDSRTQYF.